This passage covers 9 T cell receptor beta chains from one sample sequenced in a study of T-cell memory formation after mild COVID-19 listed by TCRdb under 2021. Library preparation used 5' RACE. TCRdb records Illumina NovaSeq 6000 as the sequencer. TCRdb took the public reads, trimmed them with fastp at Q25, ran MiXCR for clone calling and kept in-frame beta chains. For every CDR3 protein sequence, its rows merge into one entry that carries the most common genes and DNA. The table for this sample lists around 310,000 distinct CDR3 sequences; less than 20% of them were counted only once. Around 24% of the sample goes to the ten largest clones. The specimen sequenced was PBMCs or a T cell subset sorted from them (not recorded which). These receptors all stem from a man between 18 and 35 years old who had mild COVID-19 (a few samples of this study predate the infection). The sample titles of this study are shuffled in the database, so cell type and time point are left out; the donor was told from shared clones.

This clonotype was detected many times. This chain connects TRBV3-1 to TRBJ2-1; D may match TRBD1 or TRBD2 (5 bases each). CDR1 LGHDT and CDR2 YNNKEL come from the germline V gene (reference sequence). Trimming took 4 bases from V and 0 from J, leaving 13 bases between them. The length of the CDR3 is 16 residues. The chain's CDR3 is CASSPMGDFSYNEQFF. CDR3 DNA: TGTGCCAGCAGCCCTATGGGGGATTTCTCCTACAATGAGCAGTTCTTC.

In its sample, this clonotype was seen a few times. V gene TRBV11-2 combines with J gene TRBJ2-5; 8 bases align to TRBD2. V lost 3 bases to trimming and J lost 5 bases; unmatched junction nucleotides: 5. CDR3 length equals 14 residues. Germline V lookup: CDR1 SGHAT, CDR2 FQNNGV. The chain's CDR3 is CASSFTGGPETQYF. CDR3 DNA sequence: TGTGCCAGCAGCTTCACGGGGGGGCCTGAGACCCAGTACTTC.

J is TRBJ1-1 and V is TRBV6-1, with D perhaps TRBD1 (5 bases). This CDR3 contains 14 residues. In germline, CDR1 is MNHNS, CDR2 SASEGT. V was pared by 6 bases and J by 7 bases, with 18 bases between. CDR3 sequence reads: CASRGGGYGLEAFF. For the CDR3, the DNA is TGTGCCAGCAGGGGGGGAGGTTATGGGCTTGAAGCTTTCTTT.

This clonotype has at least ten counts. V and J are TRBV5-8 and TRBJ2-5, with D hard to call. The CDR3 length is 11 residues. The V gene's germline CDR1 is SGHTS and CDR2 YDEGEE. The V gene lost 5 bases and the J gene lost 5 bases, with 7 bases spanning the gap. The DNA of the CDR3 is TGTGCCAGCAGGGGGTTCGAGACCCAGTACTTC. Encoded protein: CASRGFETQYF.

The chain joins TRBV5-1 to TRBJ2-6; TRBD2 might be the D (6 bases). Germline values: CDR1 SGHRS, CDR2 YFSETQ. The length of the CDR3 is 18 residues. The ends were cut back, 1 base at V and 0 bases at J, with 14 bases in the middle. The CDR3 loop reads CASSLFGGESSGANVLTF. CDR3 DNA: TGCGCCAGCAGCTTGTTCGGGGGTGAAAGCTCTGGGGCCAACGTCCTGACTTTC.

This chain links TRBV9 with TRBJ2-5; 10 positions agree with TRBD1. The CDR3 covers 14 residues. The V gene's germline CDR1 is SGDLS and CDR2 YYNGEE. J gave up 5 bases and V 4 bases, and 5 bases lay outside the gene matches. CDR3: CASSPDRGHETQYF. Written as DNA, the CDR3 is TGTGCCAGCAGCCCAGACAGGGGGCATGAGACCCAGTACTTC.

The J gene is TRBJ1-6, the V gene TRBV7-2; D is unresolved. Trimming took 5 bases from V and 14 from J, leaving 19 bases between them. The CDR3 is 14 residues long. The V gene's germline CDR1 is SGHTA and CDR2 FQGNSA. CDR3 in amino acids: CASSPTPGSLALHF. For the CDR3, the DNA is TGTGCCAGCAGCCCCACCCCCGGATCCTTGGCCCTCCACTTT.

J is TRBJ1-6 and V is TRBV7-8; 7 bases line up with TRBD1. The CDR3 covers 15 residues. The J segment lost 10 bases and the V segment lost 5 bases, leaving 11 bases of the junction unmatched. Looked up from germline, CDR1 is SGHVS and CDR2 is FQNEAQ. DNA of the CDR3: TGTGCCAGCAGCCCACGACAGGGTTTCTTCTCACCCCTCCACTTT. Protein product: CASSPRQGFFSPLHF. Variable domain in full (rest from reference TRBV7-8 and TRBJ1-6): GAGVSQSPRYKVAKRGQDVALRCDPISGHVSLFWYQQALGQGPEFLTYFQNEAQLDKSGLPSDRFFAERPEGSVSTLKIQRTQQEDSAVYLCASSPRQGFFSPLHFGNGTRLTVT.

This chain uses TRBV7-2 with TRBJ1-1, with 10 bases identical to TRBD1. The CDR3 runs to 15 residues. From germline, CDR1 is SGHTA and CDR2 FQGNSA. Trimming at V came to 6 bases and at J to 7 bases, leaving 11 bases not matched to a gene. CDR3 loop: CASSPTGGRVSEAFF. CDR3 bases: TGTGCCAGCAGTCCGACAGGGGGCCGGGTGAGTGAAGCTTTCTTT.